This T cell receptor beta chain emerged from a study of brain T cells in children with intractable seizures. In the case of this clone: Its antigen is unidentified.

General study points: Absence of clones before surgery may stem from lower sequencing depth.

V lost 8 bases and J 1 base, leaving 8 bases between the germline ends. Germline loops: CDR1 SNHLY, CDR2 FYNNEI. This CDR3 has 12 residues. Sequencing used immunoSEQ multiplex PCR; TCRdb keeps in-frame clones, though not all of them. The sample has roughly 80,000 clones, around nine tenths seen once. This TCR was sampled from a girl between 2 and 10 years old with Rasmussen encephalitis and intractable seizures. Sequenced here: peripheral blood, sampled at surgery. The V call is TRBV2, the J call TRBJ1-1; no definite D call. CDR3 nucleotide sequence: TGTGCCAGCTGGAGAAAGAACACTGAAGCTTTCTTT. Translation: CASWRKNTEAFF.